Listed below are T cell receptor beta chains from one sample, sequenced in a study of cytomegalovirus exposure and HLA in healthy donors. This table comes from immunoSEQ multiplex PCR, and its TCRdb copy is limited to in-frame clones, with some not included. The sample records fewer than 150,000 clones, about 75% being singletons. Sequencing input: PBMCs. The receptors shown here come from a woman aged 25-40 years in good health and CMV-seronegative. Each CDR3 is given with its conserved first and last residue. Each record gives: J gene, clone size, D gene, V gene, CDR3 DNA, CDR3 protein. The D gene is left open where the match is weak. Clone sizes are given selectively: once, few, many, or a class where the clone is expanded.

j_gene: TRBJ2-2; abundance: -; d_gene: -; v_gene: TRBV28; CDR3nt: TGTGCCAGCAGTCCCCCCCGCGGGTCGGGCACCGGGGAGCTGTTTTTT; CDR3aa: CASSPPRGSGTGELFF
j_gene: TRBJ2-6; abundance: once; d_gene: TRBD1; v_gene: TRBV19; CDR3nt: TGTGCCAGTGGGACAGGGGTATTTGGGGCCAACGTCCTGACTTTC; CDR3aa: CASGTGVFGANVLTF
j_gene: TRBJ2-1; abundance: -; d_gene: TRBD2; v_gene: TRBV7-3; CDR3nt: TGTGCCAGCAGCTTGACTAGCGGGGACCTTGGTGAGCAGTTCTTC; CDR3aa: CASSLTSGDLGEQFF
j_gene: TRBJ2-2; abundance: -; d_gene: TRBD1; v_gene: TRBV5-4; CDR3nt: TGTGCCAGCAGTCGAGGGCCCACAGGGGTTAACGCGAACACCGGGGAGCTGTTTTTT; CDR3aa: CASSRGPTGVNANTGELFF
j_gene: TRBJ2-3; abundance: few; d_gene: TRBD2; v_gene: TRBV30; CDR3nt: TGTGCCTGGAGACCAAGCGGGGGGGCCCCAGATACGCAGTATTTT; CDR3aa: CAWRPSGGAPDTQYF
j_gene: TRBJ1-4; abundance: -; d_gene: TRBD1; v_gene: TRBV30; CDR3nt: TGTGCCTGGACTTCAGGGGGAAATGAAAAACTGTTTTTT; CDR3aa: CAWTSGGNEKLFF
j_gene: TRBJ2-1; abundance: -; d_gene: -; v_gene: TRBV18; CDR3nt: TGTGCCAGCTCACTCGCCGGACAGTATAACAATGAGCAGTTCTTC; CDR3aa: CASSLAGQYNNEQFF
j_gene: TRBJ1-2; abundance: few; d_gene: -; v_gene: TRBV5-5; CDR3nt: TGTGCCAGCAGCTTGGCCGAGGGGGGGTACTATGGCTACACCTTC; CDR3aa: CASSLAEGGYYGYTF
j_gene: TRBJ1-2; abundance: -; d_gene: -; v_gene: TRBV29-1; CDR3nt: TGCAGCGTTGTTTTGAAGGGGAGGGTATATGGCTACACCTTC; CDR3aa: CSVVLKGRVYGYTF
j_gene: TRBJ1-2; abundance: -; d_gene: -; v_gene: TRBV19; CDR3nt: TGTGCCAGTAGTACCCAGTCAGCCTCGGGATTTGGGGGCTACACCTTC; CDR3aa: CASSTQSASGFGGYTF
j_gene: TRBJ1-5; abundance: -; d_gene: -; v_gene: TRBV13; CDR3nt: TGTGCCAGCAGCTCCAGGGAAAGCAATCAGCCCCAGCATTTT; CDR3aa: CASSSRESNQPQHF
j_gene: TRBJ2-3; abundance: -; d_gene: TRBD2; v_gene: TRBV7-2; CDR3nt: TGTGCCAGCAGCCCCTTAGCGGGAGTTTTTACAGATACGCAGTATTTT; CDR3aa: CASSPLAGVFTDTQYF
j_gene: TRBJ2-1; abundance: once; d_gene: -; v_gene: TRBV5-6; CDR3nt: TGTGCCAGCAGCTTTGGTCTGTCGTTGAGCTCCTACAATGAGCAGTTCTTC; CDR3aa: CASSFGLSLSSYNEQFF
j_gene: TRBJ2-2; abundance: -; d_gene: -; v_gene: TRBV30; CDR3nt: TGTGCCTGGAGGGGGGGTATAGGTGGACCAAACACCGGGGAGCTGTTTTTT; CDR3aa: CAWRGGIGGPNTGELFF
j_gene: TRBJ2-1; abundance: -; d_gene: TRBD2; v_gene: TRBV12-5; CDR3nt: TGTGCTAGTGGTTTTGGACTAGCGGTGGATGAGCAGTTCTTC; CDR3aa: CASGFGLAVDEQFF
j_gene: TRBJ1-3; abundance: -; d_gene: TRBD1; v_gene: TRBV18; CDR3nt: TGTGCCAGCTCCCTCGGACAGGTCTCTGGAAACACCATATATTTT; CDR3aa: CASSLGQVSGNTIYF
j_gene: TRBJ1-3; abundance: -; d_gene: -; v_gene: TRBV5-1; CDR3nt: TGCGCCAGCAGCTTGGCAGGGTACGGAAACACCATATATTTT; CDR3aa: CASSLAGYGNTIYF
j_gene: TRBJ2-7; abundance: -; d_gene: TRBD2; v_gene: TRBV11-1; CDR3nt: TGTGCCAGCAGCTTAAGAGCGGGAGCCATGGACGAGCAGTACTTC; CDR3aa: CASSLRAGAMDEQYF
j_gene: TRBJ1-2; abundance: few; d_gene: -; v_gene: TRBV6-4; CDR3nt: TGTGCCAGCAGCCCGACAGGAGCCAGGGGCTATGGCTACACCTTC; CDR3aa: CASSPTGARGYGYTF
j_gene: TRBJ2-3; abundance: -; d_gene: -; v_gene: TRBV7-2; CDR3nt: TGTGCCAGCAGCTTATGGAGGCTTAGCACAGATACGCAGTATTTT; CDR3aa: CASSLWRLSTDTQYF
j_gene: TRBJ2-5; abundance: -; d_gene: TRBD1; v_gene: TRBV19; CDR3nt: TGTGCCAGTAGTACGGTGGGACAGTGGTACCAAGAGACCCAGTACTTC; CDR3aa: CASSTVGQWYQETQYF
j_gene: TRBJ2-5; abundance: -; d_gene: TRBD1; v_gene: TRBV5-4; CDR3nt: TGTGCCAGCAGCTACGGACAGGCCAGGGGGACCCAGTACTTC; CDR3aa: CASSYGQARGTQYF
j_gene: TRBJ2-3; abundance: -; d_gene: TRBD2; v_gene: TRBV7-9; CDR3nt: TGTGCCAGCAGCTCCGGCCTAGCGGGAGGAACAGATACGCAGTATTTT; CDR3aa: CASSSGLAGGTDTQYF
j_gene: TRBJ2-5; abundance: -; d_gene: -; v_gene: TRBV2; CDR3nt: TGTGCCAGCAGGGCGAAACAGGAATGGGAAGAGACCCAGTACTTC; CDR3aa: CASRAKQEWEETQYF
j_gene: TRBJ2-7; abundance: -; d_gene: -; v_gene: TRBV19; CDR3nt: TGTGCCAGTAGCCTCCAGACAGAAAACTACGAGCAGTACTTC; CDR3aa: CASSLQTENYEQYF
j_gene: TRBJ2-3; abundance: few; d_gene: TRBD2; v_gene: TRBV19; CDR3nt: TGTGCCAGTAGTATAGGAGCGGGGGGCCGGGGCACAGATACGCAGTATTTT; CDR3aa: CASSIGAGGRGTDTQYF
j_gene: TRBJ1-5; abundance: -; d_gene: TRBD1; v_gene: TRBV7-9; CDR3nt: TGTGCCAGCAGCTTAGGGGGACAGCCTGGGGAGCCCCAGCATTTT; CDR3aa: CASSLGGQPGEPQHF
j_gene: TRBJ1-1; abundance: -; d_gene: TRBD1; v_gene: TRBV5-1; CDR3nt: TGCGCCAGCAGCCTCAACACAGGGGCCCCTGAAGCTTTCTTT; CDR3aa: CASSLNTGAPEAFF
j_gene: TRBJ1-4; abundance: -; d_gene: -; v_gene: TRBV5-1; CDR3nt: TGCGCCAGCAGCTTGGCCTCGGAGTTGGATGAAAAACTGTTTTTT; CDR3aa: CASSLASELDEKLFF
j_gene: TRBJ2-3; abundance: -; d_gene: TRBD2; v_gene: TRBV2; CDR3nt: TGTGCCAGCAGTGGCCCTACGGCTAGCGGGGTCACAGATACGCAGTATTTT; CDR3aa: CASSGPTASGVTDTQYF
j_gene: TRBJ2-7; abundance: -; d_gene: TRBD2; v_gene: TRBV14; CDR3nt: TGTGCCAGCAGCCCCGGGACTAGCTGCGAGCAGTACTTC; CDR3aa: CASSPGTSCEQYF
j_gene: TRBJ1-5; abundance: -; d_gene: TRBD1; v_gene: TRBV30; CDR3nt: TGTGCCTGGAGTAATGGCGACAGGGGCTTTCAGCCCCAGCATTTT; CDR3aa: CAWSNGDRGFQPQHF
j_gene: TRBJ2-4; abundance: once; d_gene: TRBD1; v_gene: TRBV20-1; CDR3nt: TGCAGTGCTAGGGGGACAGGGGGACAGTACTTC; CDR3aa: CSARGTGGQYF
j_gene: TRBJ1-4; abundance: -; d_gene: TRBD1; v_gene: TRBV19; CDR3nt: TGTGCCAGTAGCCTACAGGGGTTAGAAAATGAAAAACTGTTTTTT; CDR3aa: CASSLQGLENEKLFF
j_gene: TRBJ2-7; abundance: -; d_gene: -; v_gene: TRBV27; CDR3nt: TGTGCCAGCAGTTTATACCCCCAGGGATCCTACGAGCAGTACTTC; CDR3aa: CASSLYPQGSYEQYF